The 3 T cell receptor beta chains below all came from one sample that was sequenced in a study of blood T cell repertoires in COVID-19. Some clones are missing from TCRdb's copy, which holds only in-frame ones; the method was immunoSEQ multiplex PCR. This table holds about 120,000 clones, 65% to 90% found once. Specimen: peripheral blood. The receptors were sampled from a human donor in a cohort sampled during active COVID-19.

This clone was picked up one time. This chain connects TRBV7-4 to TRBJ2-3, with a weak D call TRBD2 (5 bases). CDR3 length: 15 amino acids. Trimming stripped 9 bases from V and 1 base from J, with 17 bases between. Per germline, CDR1 SGHVT and CDR2 SQSDAQ. This chain's CDR3 is CARAPGKVGTDTQYF. CDR3 DNA: TGTGCCAGGGCACCCGGGAAAGTGGGCACAGATACGCAGTATTTT. Filled out from reference TRBV7-4 and TRBJ2-3, the complete variable domain reads GAGVSQSPRYKVAKRGRDVALRCDSISGHVTLYWYRQTLGQGSEVLTYSQSDAQRDKSGRPSGRFSAERPERSVSTLKIQRTEQGDSAVYLCARAPGKVGTDTQYFGPGTRLTVL.

The gene calls are TRBV5-1 and TRBJ1-1, with D uncertain. Germline loops: CDR1 SGHRS, CDR2 YFSETQ. V lost 2 bases and J lost 1, with 6 bases in between. This CDR3 comprises 13 residues. In DNA form, the CDR3 reads TGCGCCAGCAGCTTCGAGGGGAACACTGAAGCTTTCTTT. As protein: CASSFEGNTEAFF.

The chain recombines TRBV2 with TRBJ2-5; D gene unclear. Trimming took 0 bases from V and 4 from J, leaving 12 bases between them. The germline gives CDR1 SNHLY, CDR2 FYNNEI. This CDR3 has 15 amino acids. As DNA, the CDR3 is TGTGCCAGCAGTGAAGCGCGGATTGAAGTAGAGACCCAGTACTTC. This sequence encodes CASSEARIEVETQYF.